This T cell receptor beta chain was observed in a study of blood T cell repertoires in COVID-19 (dated by TCRdb to about 2020). Regarding the research as a whole: Samples covering the acute and convalescent phases of COVID-19 were provided by collaborators in the United States, Italy and Spain. The prospective study material was composed of cDNA or gDNA derived from T cells, B-cell-depleted T cells, or PBMCs. Deeply sampled blood TCRbeta repertoires from subjects exposed to, actively infected with, or recovered from COVID-19 were included in the dataset. The repertoires were released in a freely available public database intended as a resource for research on the immune response to SARS-CoV-2. The samples were drawn from the first 160 participants of the ongoing ImmuneRACE study and from 1,254 subjects provided by 6 global collaborators. Nearly every sample came with metadata listing a de-identified subject ID, COVID-19 status, age in years and sex. Where available, HLA class I and class II types were taken from metadata supplied by the sample provider and were not determined by assay-based typing.

As regards this clone: This clone's antigen is unknown. Base-call qualities are not available, and no considerably larger clone is one nucleotide away.

What the study reported, not specific to this receptor: The quantity of clinical and demographic metadata differed by source and by participant and was supplied without curation.

CDR1 and CDR2, looked up from the germline V gene, are ENHRY and SYGVKD. The CDR3 sequence holds 14 residues, the cysteine and phenylalanine included. This entry keeps only the CDR3 DNA: 42 bases, framed from base 1. Unmatched junction bases come to 1, with V trimmed by 4 bases and J by 1 base. The immunoSEQ Assay, a bias-controlled multiplex PCR, was used to amplify TCRbeta CDR3 regions from genomic DNA. The original pipeline was this. The number of nucleated cells in each sample was estimated from the amplification of reference gene primers within the assay. To quantify the absolute abundance of each unique TCRbeta CDR3 rearrangement, sequence reads were collapsed and filtered. For each sample, productive Simpson clonality was calculated by taking the square root of Simpson's diversity index across productive rearrangements. Imported from immuneACCESS, the table was reduced by TCRdb to in-frame sequences with V and J called. These copies leave out some clones; in studies compared against another copy, an unresolved V gene accounts for under half, and the cause of the remainder is not known. The V and J calls and clone size were taken over from that table, and D and trimming were inferred from the DNA. The sample table contains 200,000 or so clones; only one count was recorded for 80% to 90% of them. The ten largest make up more than 2.5% of the sample.

Collaborating institutions collected whole blood in K2EDTA tubes following their own protocols. For TCRbeta analysis, collaborator samples were shipped as frozen whole blood, as isolated PBMCs, or as DNA extracted from either sample type. The material sequenced was peripheral blood. Recombination linked TRBV10-3 to TRBJ1-5; a stretch of 7 junction bases matches TRBD1. The TCR was taken from a man in his sixties with acute or convalescent COVID-19. The nucleotide sequence reads as follows: TGTGCCATCAGTGCGACAGGGAGCAATCAGCCCCAGCATTTT. It is translated as CAISATGSNQPQHF.